This T cell receptor (beta chain) comes out of a study of blood T cell repertoires in COVID-19. Study-wide context: The cDNA or gDNA used as material had been derived from T cells, B-cell-depleted T cells, or PBMCs.

Original analysis: Amplified reference gene primers provided the basis for estimating nucleated cell counts. Assay used: immunoSEQ multiplex PCR; TCRdb lists only in-frame clones, some missing. V and J calls and clone size come straight from that table; D and trimming were deduced from the DNA. The sample holds a few hundred thousand clones, 86% seen once. Germline CDR1 is MNHEY and CDR2 is SMNVEV (reference sequence). The CDR3 is 15 residues long. With 0 bases removed from V and 4 bases from J, the gap between germline ends came to 12 bases. Material for sequencing was peripheral blood. The chain carries TRBV27 and TRBJ1-2; the D is unclear. The receptor was derived from a young woman with active or convalescent COVID-19. The CDR3 DNA reads as TGTGCCAGCAGTTTATCAGGTCCCGGGTCCTATGGCTACACCTTC. Translation: CASSLSGPGSYGYTF.